A single sample is the source of the 3 T cell receptor beta chains below, sequenced in a study of naive and memory T cell subsets. An oligonucleotide containing a UMI was ligated to the 3' end of TCR cDNA. Ligated cDNA underwent four rounds of PCR with nested alpha and beta constant region primers and SP2. Each CDR3 protein is one row after TCRdb ran MiXCR on the 5' RACE reads. Seen here are 56,000 or so distinct CDR3 sequences, 6.5% to 8.5% observed once, and the top ten hold approximately 9.7%. The receptor set was obtained from a female donor in good health.

Ten or more counts support this clonotype. The V and J genes are TRBV7-2 and TRBJ2-7; tentative D call: TRBD1 (6 bases). CDR3 length equals 14 residues. Germline V gives CDR1 SGHTA, CDR2 FQGNSA. Trimming cost V 5 bases and J 2 bases, with 13 bases left between them. The CDR3 spells CASSLTGTTYEQYF. CDR3 DNA: TGTGCCAGCAGCCTGACAGGTACAACCTACGAGCAGTACTTC. The whole variable domain, remainder taken from reference TRBV7-2 and TRBJ2-7, is GAGVSQSPSNKVTEKGKDVELRCDPISGHTALYWYRQSLGQGLEFLIYFQGNSAPDKSGLPSDRFSAERTGGSVSTLTIQRTQQEDSAVYLCASSLTGTTYEQYFGPGTRLTVT.

This clonotype was counted only a few times. The rearrangement uses TRBV19 and TRBJ1-5; D uncertain. Germline V CDR1 and CDR2: LNHDA, SQIVND (reference sequence). Between the trimmed V and J ends, which lost 9 bases and 2 bases, there was a span of 17 bases. The length of the CDR3 is 15 residues. The CDR3 sequence: CASRGVDRGNQPQHF. The CDR3 nucleotides read TGTGCCAGCCGCGGGGTCGACCGGGGCAATCAGCCCCAGCATTTT.

The chain has TRBV7-9 and TRBJ2-1; 8 nucleotides match TRBD1. The germline V gene encodes CDR1 SEHNR and CDR2 FQNEAQ (reference sequence). This CDR3 region has 14 residues. V lost 0 bases to trimming and J lost 9 bases; unmatched junction nucleotides: 4. CDR3 residues: CASSLATGVGEQFF. The CDR3, as DNA: TGTGCCAGCAGCTTAGCGACAGGGGTAGGTGAGCAGTTCTTC.